A single sample is the source of the 27 T cell receptor beta chains below, sequenced in a study of response to subunit inactivated influenza vaccine (dated by TCRdb to the late 2010s). The library was made by RT-PCR. Sequencing was carried out with an Illumina HiSeq 2500. The raw public data were reprocessed by TCRdb itself: fastp quality trimming at Q25, MiXCR clonotype calling, in-frame beta chains only. Identical CDR3 protein sequences are pooled into one entry, listed with their most common genes and DNA. This sample holds 500,000 or so distinct CDR3 sequences; 16% were observed only once. Over 2.5% of the sample is held by the ten biggest clonotypes. The material was CD4+ T cells sorted from PBMCs, obtained around 25 months after vaccination. The receptor source for this set is a man between 50 and 75 years old who received an inactivated influenza vaccine. Donor details come from another sample of the same person, matched by shared clones.

The rearrangement joins TRBV21-1 to TRBJ2-1; TRBD2 was called by the table and not checked on the DNA. TRBV21-1 is termed a pseudogene. The CDR3 extends over 18 amino acids. The CDR3: CASSKGADPGTSGNEQFF. CDR3 in DNA: TGTGCCAGCAGCAAAGGAGCTGATCCCGGGACTAGCGGCAATGAGCAGTTCTTC.

The chain uses TRBV7-9 and TRBJ2-3, with D tentatively TRBD2 (6 bases). This CDR3 comprises 16 residues. Germline-derived CDR1 and CDR2 are SEHNR and FQNEAQ (reference sequence). The V and J ends lost 5 bases and 2 bases respectively, with 17 bases between them. The CDR3 nucleotides read TGTGCCAGCAGCCAAGGGACTCACCCTTACACAGATACGCAGTATTTT. This translates into CASSQGTHPYTDTQYF.

This clonotype was counted between two and nine times. The V call is TRBV20-1, the J call TRBJ2-3; D could derive from TRBD1 or TRBD2 (5 bases each). The CDR3 length is 13 residues. The germline gives CDR1 DFQATT, CDR2 SNEGSKA (reference sequence). V gave up 5 bases and J gave up 4 bases, with 13 bases separating them. The CDR3 loop reads CSAGGRPADTQYF. In nucleotides, the CDR3 is TGCAGTGCTGGGGGACGTCCGGCAGATACGCAGTATTTT.

This chain joins TRBV5-1 and TRBJ2-3; D is unresolved. CDR1 and CDR2 (germline): SGHRS, YFSETQ. The CDR3 is 16 residues long. V was trimmed by 4 bases and J by 2 bases, leaving 17 bases between them. The DNA of the CDR3 is TGCGCCAGCAGCCCTTTTGCCGGGTCTGACACAGATACGCAGTATTTT. Translation: CASSPFAGSDTDTQYF.

The chain has TRBV4-2 and TRBJ2-2, with 9 bases aligning to TRBD1. The germline V gene has CDR1 LGHNA and CDR2 YNFKEQ. The CDR3 consists of 17 residues. J was trimmed by 4 bases and V by 2 bases; bases with no gene match: 8. The CDR3, as DNA: TGTGCCAGCAGCCAAAGATTCGGACAGGGGTCCACCGGGGAGCTGTTTTTT. This gives the protein CASSQRFGQGSTGELFF.

The chain links TRBV18 to TRBJ2-1; TRBD1 or TRBD2 may be the D gene (5 bases each). The V end was cut by 4 bases, the J end by 0 bases, with 13 bases between. Germline CDR1 and CDR2: KGHSH and LQKENI. The CDR3 spans 16 residues. The CDR3 spells CASSLGTAYSYNEQFF. The CDR3 coding sequence is TGTGCCAGCTCACTTGGGACGGCCTACTCCTACAATGAGCAGTTCTTC.

The chain employs TRBV6-1 and TRBJ2-7; 7 bases align to TRBD2. Unmatched junction bases numbered 5, after V lost 8 bases and J lost 1 base. The length of the CDR3 is 13 residues. Germline-derived CDR1 and CDR2 are MNHNS and SASEGT. The CDR3 loop is CASGGDPSYEQYF. Written as DNA, the CDR3 is TGTGCCAGCGGGGGGGACCCATCCTACGAGCAGTACTTC.

This clonotype occurred a few times. The chain recombines TRBV6-5 with TRBJ1-1; 10 bases fit TRBD1. The CDR3 loop spans 17 amino acids. The trim removed 0 bases at V and 4 bases at J, leaving 8 bases unmatched. Germline loops: CDR1 MNHEY, CDR2 SVGAGI. CDR3 region: CASSYSSDRGFTTEAFF. As DNA, the CDR3 is TGTGCCAGCAGTTACTCATCGGACAGGGGGTTCACCACTGAAGCTTTCTTT.

The chain couples TRBV7-9 to TRBJ2-1; 13 nucleotides agree with TRBD2. Germline lookup yields CDR1 SEHNR and CDR2 FQNEAQ (reference sequence). The V gene end was trimmed by 4 bases and the J gene end by 8 bases; junction bases not matched to a gene: 5. This CDR3 comprises 15 residues. The CDR3 loop is CASSSRLAGGYEQFF. CDR3 bases: TGTGCCAGCAGCTCCCGACTAGCGGGAGGCTATGAGCAGTTCTTC.

This rearrangement joins TRBV4-1 to TRBJ2-5; a weak D match, TRBD1 (5 bases). V was pared by 1 base and J by 5 bases, with 11 bases between. Germline V gene lookup returns CDR1 MGHRA and CDR2 YSYEKL. This CDR3 has 14 residues. The CDR3 bases are TGCGCCAGCAGCCAAGCGTTAGGGGTGGAGACCCAGTACTTC. This encodes CASSQALGVETQYF.

The chain links TRBV2 to TRBJ1-5; D might be TRBD1 (6 bases). This CDR3 is built from 14 residues. Germline V CDR1 and CDR2: SNHLY, FYNNEI. V dropped 5 bases and J dropped 7 bases, with 15 bases sitting between them. Here the CDR3 DNA reads TGTGCCAGCAGTTTACAGGGTCCGGGGCAGCCCCAGCATTTT. It translates to CASSLQGPGQPQHF.

This clonotype was seen only a few times. The chain recombines TRBV10-3 with TRBJ2-2, with TRBD1 matching over 9 bases. Germline CDR1 ENHRY, CDR2 SYGVKD. V gave up 6 bases and J gave up 7 bases; unmatched junction bases: 9. There are 15 residues in the CDR3. The DNA of the CDR3 is TGTGCCATCAGGCAGGAACAGGGGGCTGGCGGGGAGCTGTTTTTT. Translating gives CAIRQEQGAGGELFF.

The rearrangement links TRBV28 to TRBJ2-7, with 8 bases aligning to TRBD1. The germline CDR1 and CDR2 sequences are MDHEN and SYDVKM. This CDR3 is 14 amino acids long. The ends lost 6 bases at V and 5 bases at J; junction bases unmatched: 9. CDR3 sequence (DNA): TGTGCCAGCAGATTGACCGACAGGGGTAACGAGCAGTACTTC. This gives the protein CASRLTDRGNEQYF.

This clonotype showed up just a few times. The chain uses TRBV2 and TRBJ1-2; 8 positions match TRBD1. V was pared by 3 bases and J by 7 bases, with 22 bases of the junction left unmatched. The V gene's germline CDR1 is SNHLY and CDR2 FYNNEI. This CDR3 contains 19 residues. The CDR3 bases are TGTGCCAGCAGTGAGGCGCACCGGGTACGGACAGGGAATCTACTTGGCTACACCTTC. Amino acid sequence: CASSEAHRVRTGNLLGYTF. The full variable domain, in which reference TRBV2 and TRBJ1-2 provide the parts outside the CDR3, is EPEVTQTPSHQVTQMGQEVILRCVPISNHLYFYWYRQILGQKVEFLVSFYNNEISEKSEIFDDQFSVERPDGSNFTLKIRSTKLEDSAMYFCASSEAHRVRTGNLLGYTFGSGTRLTVV.

The rearrangement links TRBV7-8 to TRBJ2-7; tentatively, D is TRBD2 (6 bases). Germline lookup yields CDR1 SGHVS and CDR2 FQNEAQ. The CDR3 consists of 13 residues. The V gene lost 6 bases and the J gene lost 4 bases, with 13 bases spanning the gap. CDR3 sequence (DNA): TGTGCCAGCAGTTATCCCGGGGGTTACGAGCAGTACTTC. Translated: CASSYPGGYEQYF. Together with reference TRBV7-8 and TRBJ2-7, the CDR3 gives the full variable domain: GAGVSQSPRYKVAKRGQDVALRCDPISGHVSLFWYQQALGQGPEFLTYFQNEAQLDKSGLPSDRFFAERPEGSVSTLKIQRTQQEDSAVYLCASSYPGGYEQYFGPGTRLTVT.

The table lists this clonotype with many counts. The genes are TRBV6-2 or TRBV6-3 and TRBJ2-7, with 11 bases lining up with TRBD2. This CDR3 is built from 14 residues. Germline V lookup: CDR1 MNHEY, CDR2 SVGEGT. V lost 5 bases to trimming and J lost 1 base; unmatched junction nucleotides: 1. The CDR3 sequence is CASSRLAGSYEQYF. CDR3 nucleotide sequence: TGTGCCAGCAGTCGACTAGCGGGATCCTACGAGCAGTACTTC.

As regards this clonotype: One base away lies a much larger clone, so this may be a sequencing read error. The chain is built from TRBV20-1 and TRBJ2-7, with 7 positions matching TRBD1. The germline V gene has CDR1 DFQATT and CDR2 SNEGSKA (reference sequence). Losses at the gene ends were 1 base for V and 6 bases for J; bases not matched to a gene: 6. The CDR3 covers 13 residues. The CDR3 spells CSARAPTGPEQYF. CDR3 in DNA: TGCAGTGCTAGAGCCCCGACAGGGCCCGAGCAGTACTTC.

J is TRBJ1-4 and V is TRBV20-1; 9 nucleotides line up with TRBD1. The CDR3 length is 14 residues. V lost 5 bases and J lost 8; bases outside the gene matches: 9. Germline V CDR1 and CDR2: DFQATT, SNEGSKA (reference sequence). The CDR3 sequence is CSASPGQGREKLFF. The CDR3 region has the DNA TGCAGTGCTTCTCCGGGACAGGGTCGAGAAAAACTGTTTTTT.

The chain combines TRBV7-9 with TRBJ2-5; the D is unclear. The CDR3 loop spans 15 amino acids. Germline loops: CDR1 SEHNR, CDR2 FQNEAQ (reference sequence). The V end was cut by 4 bases, the J end by 0 bases, with 12 bases between. CDR3 amino acids: CASSYGRSYQETQYF. Written as DNA, the CDR3 is TGTGCCAGCAGCTACGGACGGTCTTACCAAGAGACCCAGTACTTC. The full variable domain, rest sourced from reference TRBV7-9 and TRBJ2-5, is DTGVSQNPRHKITKRGQNVTFRCDPISEHNRLYWYRQTLGQGPEFLTYFQNEAQLEKSRLLSDRFSAERPKGSFSTLEIQRTEQGDSAMYLCASSYGRSYQETQYFGPGTRLLVL.

This clonotype was counted ten times or more. V usage is TRBV4-1 and J usage is TRBJ2-1; unclear D gene. V lost 1 base, J lost 2 bases, and 6 bases lay in between. Germline assignment: CDR1 MGHRA and CDR2 YSYEKL. This CDR3 is built from 14 residues. The CDR3, as DNA: TGCGCCAGCAGCCAAGGGGGTACCTACAATGAGCAGTTCTTC. This translates into CASSQGGTYNEQFF.

This clonotype was found a few times. The chain carries TRBV19 and TRBJ2-3, with 9 bases aligning to TRBD2. V was clipped by 5 bases and J by 2 bases; unmatched bases: 11. The CDR3 contains 17 residues. Germline V gene sequence: CDR1 LNHDA, CDR2 SQIVND (reference sequence). Here the CDR3 reads CASSPRWASGNTDTQYF. The CDR3 DNA sequence: TGTGCCAGTAGTCCTCGTTGGGCTAGCGGGAACACAGATACGCAGTATTTT.

The J gene is TRBJ1-2, the V gene TRBV29-1; D is perhaps TRBD1 (6 bases). The germline gives CDR1 SQVTM, CDR2 ANQGSEA. The CDR3 has 11 amino acids. V was shortened by 7 bases and J by 6 bases, with 12 bases between the two germline ends. CDR3 in DNA: TGCAGCGCCCAAGGGGGGCATGGCTACACCTTC. The encoded protein is CSAQGGHGYTF.

V is TRBV6-2 or TRBV6-3 and J is TRBJ2-2, with D maybe TRBD1 (6 bases). CDR1 and CDR2 (germline): MNHEY, SVGEGT. Trimming cost V 6 bases and J 7 bases, with 12 bases left between them. This CDR3 is built from 13 residues. Here the CDR3 DNA reads TGTGCCAGCAGAGCTACAGGGATCGGGGAGCTGTTTTTT. It codes for CASRATGIGELFF.

The chain links TRBV20-1 to TRBJ2-7, with a tentative D call TRBD1 (5 bases). Germline V gives CDR1 DFQATT, CDR2 SNEGSKA (reference sequence). The V end lost 3 bases, the J end lost 5 bases, and 17 bases lay between the germline ends. This CDR3 region has 14 residues. The CDR3 spells CSARRSPSGNEQYF. The DNA of the CDR3 is TGCAGTGCTAGGAGGTCCCCGTCAGGGAACGAGCAGTACTTC.

The V call is TRBV11-2, the J call TRBJ2-2, with no clear D. V dropped 3 bases and J dropped 0 bases, with 8 bases sitting between them. Germline V CDR1 and CDR2: SGHAT, FQNNGV. The CDR3 is made up of 15 amino acids. As DNA, the CDR3 is TGTGCCAGCAGCTTTTCCGTCGCGAACACCGGGGAGCTGTTTTTT. Translation: CASSFSVANTGELFF.

In its sample, this clonotype was seen a few times. J is TRBJ2-7 and V is TRBV29-1; maybe TRBD2 (6 bases). The CDR3 contains 15 residues. Trimming pared 2 bases from V and 0 bases from J, leaving 14 bases between. The germline V gene encodes CDR1 SQVTM and CDR2 ANQGSEA. CDR3 DNA: TGCAGCGTTGAATCCACCTGGGGGGACTCCTACGAGCAGTACTTC. The encoded protein is CSVESTWGDSYEQYF.

This chain joins TRBV4-3 and TRBJ2-5; weak D call: TRBD2 (5 bases). Trimming removed 1 base at V and 5 bases at J, with 8 bases between. Germline V CDR1 and CDR2: LGHNA, YSLEER. This CDR3 has 13 residues. CDR3 bases: TGCGCCAGCAGCCAAGGAAGGAGGGAGACCCAGTACTTC. Amino acids: CASSQGRRETQYF.